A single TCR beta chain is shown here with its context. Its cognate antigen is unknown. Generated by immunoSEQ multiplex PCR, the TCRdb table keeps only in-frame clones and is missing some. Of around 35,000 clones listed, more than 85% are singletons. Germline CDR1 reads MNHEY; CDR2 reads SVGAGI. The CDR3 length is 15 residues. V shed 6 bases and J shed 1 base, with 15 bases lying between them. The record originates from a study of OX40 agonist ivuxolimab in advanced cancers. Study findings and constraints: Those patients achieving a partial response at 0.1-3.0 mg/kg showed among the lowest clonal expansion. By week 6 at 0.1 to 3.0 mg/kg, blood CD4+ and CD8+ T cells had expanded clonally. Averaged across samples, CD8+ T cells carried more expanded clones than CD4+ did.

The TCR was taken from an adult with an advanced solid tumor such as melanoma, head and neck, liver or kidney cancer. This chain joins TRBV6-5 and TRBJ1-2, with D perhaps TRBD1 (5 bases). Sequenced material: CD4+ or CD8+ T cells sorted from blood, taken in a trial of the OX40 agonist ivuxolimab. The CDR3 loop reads CASSESGAYNYGYTF. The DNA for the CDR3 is TGTGCCAGCAGCGAAAGCGGGGCCTATAACTATGGCTACACCTTC.